A selection of T cell receptor beta chains follows, all from one sample in a study of blood T cell repertoires in COVID-19. Method: immunoSEQ multiplex PCR; TCRdb's copy keeps in-frame clones and lacks some. Of hundreds of thousands of clones listed, roughly 76% are singletons. Sequencing input: peripheral blood. These receptors came from an elderly woman with COVID-19, enrolled during active disease. The CDR3 runs from the conserved cysteine through the conserved F or W. The order of the fields is clone size, V gene, J gene, D gene, CDR3 protein, CDR3 DNA. A D gene is named only where the DNA matches it firmly. Only part of the rows carry a size: once, few, many, or a class if the clone is expanded.

NA,TRBV5-1,TRBJ2-3,TRBD1,CASSPGQGVDTQYF,TGCGCCAGCAGCCCGGGACAGGGGGTAGATACGCAGTATTTT
NA,TRBV5-4,TRBJ2-5,TRBD1,CASSKDRQGTQYF,TGTGCCAGCAGCAAGGACAGGCAAGGGACCCAGTACTTC
NA,TRBV19,TRBJ2-3,NA,CASSGRGTDTQYF,TGTGCCAGTAGCGGGAGAGGCACAGATACGCAGTATTTT
NA,TRBV30,TRBJ1-1,NA,CAWSHWGLNTEAFF,TGTGCCTGGAGTCACTGGGGCCTGAACACTGAAGCTTTCTTT
NA,TRBV6-6,TRBJ2-2,NA,CASSYMGSNTGELFF,TGTGCCAGCAGTTACATGGGGAGTAACACCGGGGAGCTGTTTTTT
NA,TRBV6-5,TRBJ1-1,NA,CASKTKGRTEAFF,TGTGCCAGCAAGACCAAGGGGCGTACTGAAGCTTTCTTT
NA,TRBV3-1/TRBV3-2,TRBJ2-7,NA,CASSQEVGARYEQYF,TGTGCCAGCAGCCAAGAGGTAGGAGCCCGCTACGAGCAGTACTTC
NA,TRBV3-1/TRBV3-2,TRBJ2-2,NA,CASSQGGVRAGELFF,TGTGCCAGCAGCCAAGGGGGGGTTAGAGCCGGGGAGCTGTTTTTT
once,TRBV3-1/TRBV3-2,TRBJ2-7,TRBD2,CASSRRGTRGFYEQYF,TGTGCCAGCAGCCGAAGAGGGACGCGGGGGTTCTACGAGCAGTACTTC
NA,TRBV7-2,TRBJ1-6,TRBD1,CASSLGGGFTLHF,TGTGCCAGCAGCTTAGGAGGGGGCTTTACCCTCCACTTT
few,TRBV2,TRBJ1-2,TRBD1,CASSGEGDRGYGYTF,TGTGCCAGCAGTGGGGAAGGGGACAGGGGGTATGGCTACACCTTC
NA,TRBV29-1,TRBJ1-2,TRBD1,CSAGQVSYGYTF,TGCAGCGCTGGACAGGTCTCCTATGGCTACACCTTC
NA,TRBV5-8,TRBJ2-5,TRBD2,CASSLVGGPAQYF,TGTGCCAGCAGCTTGGTGGGAGGGCCGGCCCAGTACTTC
NA,TRBV5-1,TRBJ2-5,TRBD2,CASHPGGGPAQETQYF,TGCGCCAGCCATCCCGGGGGGGGGCCTGCACAAGAGACCCAGTACTTC
once,TRBV14,TRBJ2-1,TRBD2,CASRLAGGSEQFF,TGTGCCAGTCGACTAGCGGGGGGGAGTGAGCAGTTCTTC
NA,TRBV6-2/TRBV6-3,TRBJ2-3,TRBD2,CASSYRAGVPSTDTQYF,TGTGCCAGCAGTTACCGAGCGGGAGTACCCTCCACAGATACGCAGTATTTT
few,TRBV10-3,TRBJ1-5,NA,CAISPGNQPQHF,TGTGCCATCAGTCCTGGCAATCAGCCCCAGCATTTT
NA,TRBV6-2/TRBV6-3,TRBJ2-1,NA,CASSYLPEGRPNEQFF,TGTGCCAGCAGTTACCTTCCCGAGGGTAGACCCAATGAGCAGTTCTTC
few,TRBV6-5,TRBJ1-3,NA,CASSSGQASGNTIYF,TGTGCCAGCAGTTCCGGTCAGGCCTCTGGAAACACCATATATTTT
NA,TRBV30,TRBJ2-1,TRBD2,CAWSALTSVSSYNEQFF,TGTGCCTGGAGTGCACTGACTAGCGTGAGCTCCTACAATGAGCAGTTCTTC